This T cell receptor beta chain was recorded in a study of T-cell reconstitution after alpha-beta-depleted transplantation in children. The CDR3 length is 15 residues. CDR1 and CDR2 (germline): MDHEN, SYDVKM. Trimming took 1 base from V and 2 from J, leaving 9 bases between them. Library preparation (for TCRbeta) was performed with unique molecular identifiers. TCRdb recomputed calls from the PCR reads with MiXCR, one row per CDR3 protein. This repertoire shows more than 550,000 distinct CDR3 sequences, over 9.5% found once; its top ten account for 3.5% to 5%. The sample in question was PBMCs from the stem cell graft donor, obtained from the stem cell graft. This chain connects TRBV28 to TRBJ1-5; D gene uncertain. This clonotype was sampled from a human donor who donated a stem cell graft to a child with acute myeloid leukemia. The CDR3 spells CASSLSWRGNQPQHF. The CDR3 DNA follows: TGTGCCAGCAGTTTATCGTGGAGGGGCAATCAGCCCCAGCATTTT.